The next 17 T cell receptor beta chains were all read from a single sample in a study of cytomegalovirus exposure and HLA in healthy donors. A multiplex PCR was run with 60 Vbeta primers and 13 Jbeta primers. The data were produced by immunoSEQ multiplex PCR, yet TCRdb's version contains in-frame clones alone and is incomplete. The data show 75,000 to 100,000 clones, 60% to 75% seen once. The sample was PBMCs. The source is a man in his 60s in good health and CMV-seronegative.

The chain has TRBV6-6 and TRBJ2-7; 9 nucleotides line up with TRBD1. V lost 6 bases to trimming and J lost 6 bases; unmatched junction nucleotides: 15. The CDR3 consists of 16 residues. CDR1 is MNHNY and CDR2 is SVGAGI in the germline V gene (reference sequence). CDR3 region: CASSSVTLGTGIEQYF. For the CDR3, the DNA is TGTGCCAGCAGCTCCGTCACTCTTGGGACAGGGATCGAGCAGTACTTC.

The J gene is TRBJ1-4, the V gene TRBV28; the D is unclear. Trimming pared 3 bases from V and 6 bases from J, leaving 14 bases between. This CDR3 is built from 15 residues. The germline gives CDR1 MDHEN, CDR2 SYDVKM. The CDR3 reads CASSFRRPDDEKLFF. Written as DNA, the CDR3 is TGTGCCAGCAGTTTCCGCAGGCCTGACGATGAAAAACTGTTTTTT.

The chain couples TRBV18 to TRBJ2-7; 9 bases agree with TRBD1. J lost 5 bases, V lost 3 bases, and 8 bases had no gene match. CDR3 length: 15 amino acids. Germline CDR1 reads KGHSH; CDR2 reads LQKENI. The CDR3 DNA reads as TGTGCCAGCTCACCTCGGGACAGGGACTGGGACGAGCAGTACTTC. It specifies CASSPRDRDWDEQYF.

The DNA of the CDR3 is TGTGCCAGCAGCCGGTTTTCAGGGGATTTCGGCGAGGGCACCGGGGAGCTGTTTTTT. Residues: CASSRFSGDFGEGTGELFF. The chain carries TRBV7-8 and TRBJ2-2; the D gene is possibly TRBD1 (6 bases). This CDR3 region has 19 residues. Looked up from germline, CDR1 is SGHVS and CDR2 is FQNEAQ. V lost 5 bases, J lost 4 bases, and 26 bases lay in between. The entire variable domain, with the rest obtained from reference TRBV7-8 and TRBJ2-2, is as follows: GAGVSQSPRYKVAKRGQDVALRCDPISGHVSLFWYQQALGQGPEFLTYFQNEAQLDKSGLPSDRFFAERPEGSVSTLKIQRTQQEDSAVYLCASSRFSGDFGEGTGELFFGEGSRLTVL.

A few counts support this clone. CDR3: CASSLRWTGVSTNEKLFF. The CDR3, as DNA: TGCGCCAGCAGCTTGCGGTGGACAGGGGTCTCAACTAATGAAAAACTGTTTTTT. This chain uses TRBV5-1 with TRBJ1-4; 9 positions agree with TRBD1. Unmatched junction bases numbered 7, after V lost 1 base and J lost 0 bases. There are 18 residues in the CDR3. Germline CDR1 reads SGHRS; CDR2 reads YFSETQ.

The genes are TRBV5-1 and TRBJ1-5; TRBD1 aligns across 7 bases. V trimming: 4 bases; J trimming: 7 bases; junction bases outside the gene matches: 11. Germline CDR1 SGHRS, CDR2 YFSETQ. The CDR3 is 15 residues long. The CDR3 bases are TGCGCCAGCAGCGTGGAGGGGGCGACTGGACAGCCCCAGCATTTT. Its translation is CASSVEGATGQPQHF.

This clone has a single count. V usage is TRBV2 and J usage is TRBJ2-1, with 8 bases that match TRBD2. V was clipped by 6 bases and J by 4 bases; unmatched bases: 2. Germline V gene lookup returns CDR1 SNHLY and CDR2 FYNNEI. CDR3 length: 13 amino acids. The CDR3 DNA is TGTGCCAGCAGGCGGGAGGTGTACAATGAGCAGTTCTTC. Protein sequence: CASRREVYNEQFF.

The chain links TRBV5-1 to TRBJ2-1, with D tentatively TRBD1 (6 bases). The ends were cut back, 1 base at V and 0 bases at J, with 14 bases in the middle. The CDR3 consists of 17 residues. CDR1 and CDR2 (germline): SGHRS, YFSETQ. The CDR3 loop reads CASSLFGGRSSYNEQFF. CDR3 coding DNA: TGCGCCAGCAGCTTGTTTGGGGGCCGGAGCTCCTACAATGAGCAGTTCTTC. Looking up the rest from reference TRBV5-1 and TRBJ2-1 gives the full variable domain: KAGVTQTPRYLIKTRGQQVTLSCSPISGHRSVSWYQQTPGQGLQFLFEYFSETQRNKGNFPGRFSGRQFSNSRSEMNVSTLELGDSALYLCASSLFGGRSSYNEQFFGPGTRLTVL.

The chain joins TRBV19 to TRBJ2-5; 11 bases are a match to TRBD2. V shed 6 bases and J 2 bases; nucleotides not matched to a gene: 2. CDR3 length: 14 residues. CDR1 LNHDA and CDR2 SQIVND come from the germline V gene (reference sequence). For the CDR3, the DNA is TGTGCCAGTAGGGGACTAGCGGTGCAAGAGACCCAGTACTTC. Its protein is CASRGLAVQETQYF.

This clone was counted a few times. This sequence joins TRBV6-4 and TRBJ2-1; TRBD1 aligns across 9 bases. CDR1 is MRHNA, CDR2 SNTAGT, per germline. This CDR3 has 15 residues. Trimming took 6 bases from V and 5 from J; bases not matched to a gene: 8. The CDR3 here is CASSNGDRENNEQFF. Written as DNA, the CDR3 is TGTGCCAGCAGCAACGGGGACAGGGAGAACAATGAGCAGTTCTTC.

V is TRBV29-1 and J is TRBJ2-7, with 7 nucleotides matching TRBD2. The length of the CDR3 is 13 residues. The V segment lost 4 bases and the J segment 2 bases; nucleotides outside the gene matches: 5. Germline CDR1 reads SQVTM; CDR2 reads ANQGSEA. CDR3 nucleotide sequence: TGCAGCGTTGGGAGGGACTACACCTACGAGCAGTACTTC. Its translation: CSVGRDYTYEQYF.

This clone came up a few times. The chain joins TRBV10-2 to TRBJ2-7; unclear D gene. The germline gives CDR1 WSHSY, CDR2 SAAADI. V lost 2 bases and J 1 base, leaving 18 bases between the germline ends. This CDR3 has 17 residues. The CDR3 is CASSEIPGPPKSYEQYF. The CDR3 DNA reads TGCGCCAGCAGTGAGATTCCAGGCCCACCCAAATCCTACGAGCAGTACTTC.

This clone was counted once. V is TRBV5-1 and J is TRBJ2-3, with 14 bases that match TRBD2. CDR3 length equals 17 residues. V shed 0 bases, J shed 4 bases, and the junction held 4 bases outside the gene matches. Germline V gene sequence: CDR1 SGHRS, CDR2 YFSETQ. In nucleotides, the CDR3 is TGCGCCAGCAGCTTGGAATTGACTAGCGGGGGGGCAGATACGCAGTATTTT. Amino acids: CASSLELTSGGADTQYF. Drawing the rest from reference TRBV5-1 and TRBJ2-3, the complete variable domain is KAGVTQTPRYLIKTRGQQVTLSCSPISGHRSVSWYQQTPGQGLQFLFEYFSETQRNKGNFPGRFSGRQFSNSRSEMNVSTLELGDSALYLCASSLELTSGGADTQYFGPGTRLTVL.

The chain uses TRBV2 and TRBJ2-3; 7 bases line up with TRBD2. The V gene's germline CDR1 is SNHLY and CDR2 FYNNEI. The CDR3 extends over 14 amino acids. V shed 6 bases and J 2 bases; nucleotides not matched to a gene: 5. This CDR3 is CASSLGTNTDTQYF. The CDR3, as DNA: TGTGCCAGCAGCCTCGGGACTAACACAGATACGCAGTATTTT. Complete variable domain (other parts from reference TRBV2 and TRBJ2-3): EPEVTQTPSHQVTQMGQEVILRCVPISNHLYFYWYRQILGQKVEFLVSFYNNEISEKSEIFDDQFSVERPDGSNFTLKIRSTKLEDSAMYFCASSLGTNTDTQYFGPGTRLTVL.

The rearrangement joins TRBV7-9 to TRBJ1-5; D is unclear. Trimming left V 5 bases short and J 5 bases short, with 7 bases between. CDR3 size: 12 residues. Germline V gene data show CDR1 as SEHNR and CDR2 as FQNEAQ (reference sequence). This CDR3 is CASSQDHQPQHF. The CDR3 DNA sequence: TGTGCCAGCAGCCAGGATCATCAGCCCCAGCATTTT.

There are a few counts of this clone. V and J are TRBV27 and TRBJ2-5; TRBD2 agrees at 8 bases. The J call may be wrong; the DNA end is better matched by TRBJ2-7. Germline loops: CDR1 MNHEY, CDR2 SMNVEV (reference sequence). The length of the CDR3 is 15 residues. The CDR3 spells CASSASGTSYYEQYF. DNA for the CDR3: TGTGCCAGCAGTGCCTCCGGGACTAGTTACTACGAGCAGTACTTC.

Sample share makes this clone medium-sized (0.01 to 0.1%). The rearrangement links TRBV6-1 to TRBJ2-7, with D maybe TRBD1 (6 bases). Germline loops: CDR1 MNHNS, CDR2 SASEGT. V lost 0 bases and J lost 0, with 12 bases in between. The CDR3 is 16 residues long. The CDR3 DNA reads as TGTGCCAGCAGTGAAGCACAGGGCGTAAGCTCCTACGAGCAGTACTTC. Translating gives CASSEAQGVSSYEQYF.